The 28 T cell receptor beta chains in this list originate from one sample, sequenced in a study of shared clonotypes between healthy human individuals (dated by TCRdb to 2020 to 2021). CD8 naive samples were obtained by positive selection for CCR7 among CD45RO-negative cells, yielding a CD45RA+CCR7+ population from which TemRA cells were excluded. The library was obtained by the immunoSEQ multiplex PCR assay. TCRdb took over this immuneACCESS table, retaining in-frame rearrangements with V and J assigned. Such tables are incomplete; in checked studies, under half of the missing clones stem from an unresolved V gene, and the remainder is unexplained. The sample records approximately 2,200,000 clones, about 92% of which are singletons. About 1.8% of the sample belongs to the ten largest clones. Sequencing was carried out using naive CD8+ T cells from PBMCs. In the paper's terms, the cell subset or site label means: CD45RA+CCR7+. The receptors originated from a man aged 18 to 35 in good health. Some clones in this sample may be carry-over from other donors' samples.

The chain has TRBV27 and TRBJ1-1; 8 bases are a match to TRBD1. V lost 5 bases and J lost 4; bases outside the gene matches: 6. Germline CDR1 reads MNHEY; CDR2 reads SMNVEV (reference sequence). This CDR3 is 14 amino acids long. This CDR3 is CASSTRQGITEAFF. As DNA, the CDR3 is TGTGCCAGCAGTACCCGACAGGGGATCACTGAAGCTTTCTTT.

V is TRBV4-3 and J is TRBJ2-7; 11 bases align to TRBD2. CDR1 LGHNA and CDR2 YSLEER come from the germline V gene. V shed 1 base, J shed 1 base, and the junction held 15 bases outside the gene matches. The CDR3 is 20 residues long. CDR3 bases: TGCGCCAGCAGCCAAGGACCACCGGGACTAGCGGAAATAGAATCCTACGAGCAGTACTTC. This translates into CASSQGPPGLAEIESYEQYF.

This chain uses TRBV5-1 with TRBJ1-2; D is unresolved. V was clipped by 0 bases and J by 0 bases, with 21 bases between them. From germline, CDR1 is SGHRS and CDR2 YFSETQ. The CDR3 length is 19 residues. CDR3 loop: CASSLARTGRRSANYGYTF. As DNA, the CDR3 is TGCGCCAGCAGCTTGGCCCGGACGGGAAGGCGGTCAGCTAACTATGGCTACACCTTC.

J is TRBJ2-5 and V is TRBV5-4, with a possible D match to TRBD2 (6 bases). The CDR3 loop spans 14 amino acids. Germline V gives CDR1 SGHNT, CDR2 YYREEE (reference sequence). V lost 6 bases to trimming and J lost 2 bases, with 14 bases between them. The CDR3 coding sequence is TGTGCCAGCACTGGGGGGACCGAGCAAGAGACCCAGTACTTC. Residues: CASTGGTEQETQYF. Full variable domain (remainder filled in from reference TRBV5-4 and TRBJ2-5): ETGVTQSPTHLIKTRGQQVTLRCSSQSGHNTVSWYQQALGQGPQFIFQYYREEENGRGNFPPRFSGLQFPNYSSELNVNALELDDSALYLCASTGGTEQETQYFGPGTRLLVL.

The chain recombines TRBV29-1 with TRBJ2-3, with D possibly matching TRBD2 (7 bases). The CDR3 is 14 residues long. Trimming removed 3 bases from V and 4 bases from J, with 14 bases in between. The germline V gene has CDR1 SQVTM and CDR2 ANQGSEA. CDR3 region: CSVEGGRVSDTQYF. The CDR3 DNA follows: TGCAGCGTTGAGGGGGGGCGGGTCTCAGATACGCAGTATTTT.

The chain couples TRBV6-5 to TRBJ1-4; D is unclear. The CDR3 has 12 amino acids. Germline CDR1 reads MNHEY; CDR2 reads SVGAGI. V dropped 6 bases and J dropped 9 bases, with 11 bases sitting between them. In DNA, the CDR3 is TGTGCCAGCAGCAAGTGGGGTCAAAAACTGTTTTTT. Encoded protein: CASSKWGQKLFF.

V gene TRBV4-3 combines with J gene TRBJ2-5; 9 positions agree with TRBD1. Germline-derived CDR1 and CDR2 are LGHNA and YSLEER. The V and J ends lost 4 bases and 14 bases, in that order; junction bases with no gene match: 11. CDR3 size: 13 residues. The CDR3 loop is CASSPRMRDRAYF. The CDR3 DNA is TGCGCCAGCAGCCCCCGTATGAGGGACAGGGCATACTTC.

The chain recombines TRBV7-8 with TRBJ2-7; 9 bases line up with TRBD1. Germline V CDR1 and CDR2: SGHVS, FQNEAQ. The V segment lost 1 base and the J segment 4 bases; nucleotides outside the gene matches: 2. This CDR3 has 14 amino acids. The CDR3 protein is CASSLGGTGYEQYF. The DNA of the CDR3 is TGTGCCAGCAGCTTAGGGGGGACAGGGTACGAGCAGTACTTC.

The gene calls are TRBV6-5 and TRBJ2-7; unclear D gene. From germline, CDR1 is MNHEY and CDR2 SVGAGI. CDR3 length equals 14 residues. The germline V and J ends were trimmed by 6 bases and 7 bases, with 19 bases remaining between them. CDR3 in DNA: TGTGCCAGCAGGCCCCTAGAGGTCCCCTGGGAGCAGTACTTC. Amino acids: CASRPLEVPWEQYF.

The V call is TRBV27, the J call TRBJ1-1; perhaps TRBD1 as D (5 bases). Trimming took off 0 bases at V and 1 base at J, with 9 bases between the two ends. From germline, CDR1 is MNHEY and CDR2 SMNVEV (reference sequence). The CDR3 sequence is 15 residues long. Written as DNA, the CDR3 is TGTGCCAGCAGTTTATCTCCAGGGTGGAACACTGAAGCTTTCTTT. As protein: CASSLSPGWNTEAFF.

The chain carries TRBV19 and TRBJ2-7; 14 positions match TRBD2. After removal of 5 bases from V and 4 bases from J, the junction contained 7 bases not matched to a gene. The length of the CDR3 is 16 residues. CDR1 is LNHDA, CDR2 SQIVND, per germline (reference sequence). The CDR3 sequence is CASSDRTSGRMYEQYF. CDR3 coding DNA: TGTGCCAGTAGTGACCGGACTAGCGGGAGGATGTACGAGCAGTACTTC.

The sample holds one count of this clone. The chain is built from TRBV29-1 and TRBJ2-1; 10 nucleotides align to TRBD2. J was trimmed by 8 bases and V by 7 bases; bases with no gene match: 17. This CDR3 is 16 amino acids long. Germline CDR1 is SQVTM and CDR2 is ANQGSEA. The CDR3, as DNA: TGCAGCGCACCTCCCCCGGAGCGGGAGGGTAACGATGAGCAGTTCTTC. Translating gives CSAPPPEREGNDEQFF.

This chain links TRBV5-1 with TRBJ1-4; no definite D call. V was pared by 1 base and J by 3 bases, with 13 bases between. Germline loops: CDR1 SGHRS, CDR2 YFSETQ. The CDR3 has 16 amino acids. CDR3 nucleotides: TGCGCCAGCAGCTTGAATCGGGTCTCAGCTAATGAAAAACTGTTTTTT. Protein sequence: CASSLNRVSANEKLFF. The full variable domain, with the rest looked up from reference TRBV5-1 and TRBJ1-4, is KAGVTQTPRYLIKTRGQQVTLSCSPISGHRSVSWYQQTPGQGLQFLFEYFSETQRNKGNFPGRFSGRQFSNSRSEMNVSTLELGDSALYLCASSLNRVSANEKLFFGSGTQLSVL.

The chain recombines TRBV28 with TRBJ2-7, with 11 bases fitting TRBD2. The CDR3 contains 15 residues. V was clipped by 5 bases and J by 3 bases; unmatched bases: 6. Germline CDR1 and CDR2: MDHEN and SYDVKM. The chain's CDR3 is CASSPRLAGIYEQYF. As DNA, the CDR3 is TGTGCCAGCAGTCCCAGACTAGCGGGGATCTACGAGCAGTACTTC.

This clone was seen a single time. The genes are TRBV6-1 and TRBJ2-1, with a tentative D call TRBD2 (5 bases). Trimming removed 7 bases at V and 4 bases at J, with 8 bases between. The V gene's germline CDR1 is MNHNS and CDR2 SASEGT. CDR3 length: 12 residues. CDR3 residues: CASTRGYNEQFF. The CDR3 DNA reads TGTGCCAGCACCCGGGGTTACAATGAGCAGTTCTTC.

This rearrangement joins TRBV9 to TRBJ2-3; no clear D gene. V lost 2 bases and J 2 bases, leaving 9 bases between the germline ends. The germline CDR1 and CDR2 sequences are SGDLS and YYNGEE. This CDR3 has 14 residues. The CDR3 DNA reads TGTGCCAGCAGCGTCAAACAGTACACAGATACGCAGTATTTT. Translation gives CASSVKQYTDTQYF.

V usage is TRBV11-3 and J usage is TRBJ2-1, with 12 bases aligning to TRBD2. The length of the CDR3 is 14 residues. V shed 5 bases and J 8 bases; nucleotides not matched to a gene: 4. Per germline, CDR1 SGHNT and CDR2 YENEEA. Written as DNA, the CDR3 is TGTGCCAGCAGCCTAGCGGGAGGGCCCCATGAGCAGTTCTTC. Amino acids: CASSLAGGPHEQFF.

This clone was counted between two and nine times. This sequence joins TRBV11-2 and TRBJ1-1; D gene unclear. Deletions cut 3 bases from V and 0 bases from J, with 8 bases between. This CDR3 comprises 14 residues. Germline V CDR1 and CDR2: SGHAT, FQNNGV. The CDR3 nucleotides are TGTGCCAGCAGCTTCGTCGGGATGAACACTGAAGCTTTCTTT. As protein: CASSFVGMNTEAFF. The complete variable domain, with remaining parts taken from reference TRBV11-2 and TRBJ1-1, reads EAGVAQSPRYKIIEKRQSVAFWCNPISGHATLYWYQQILGQGPKLLIQFQNNGVVDDSQLPKDRFSAERLKGVDSTLKIQPAKLEDSAVYLCASSFVGMNTEAFFGQGTRLTVV.

This rearrangement joins TRBV10-3 to TRBJ1-2; maybe TRBD1 (6 bases). Germline V gives CDR1 ENHRY, CDR2 SYGVKD. Deletions cut 10 bases from V and 3 bases from J, with 18 bases between. This CDR3 is built from 14 residues. The CDR3 DNA sequence: TGTGCCACCCTCTCCATGGACAGCGACTATGGCTACACCTTC. Its translation: CATLSMDSDYGYTF.

CDR3 in DNA: TGTGCCAGCAGCGAGACTCTAGGTTCCTACGAGCAGTACTTC. The encoded protein is CASSETLGSYEQYF. The chain has TRBV7-9 and TRBJ2-7; D is unresolved. The length of the CDR3 is 14 residues. Germline V gene sequence: CDR1 SEHNR, CDR2 FQNEAQ (reference sequence). The V and J ends lost 5 bases and 1 base respectively, with 12 bases between them.

The chain carries TRBV19 and TRBJ2-5; 10 positions agree with TRBD1. This CDR3 comprises 15 residues. The trim removed 3 bases at V and 4 bases at J, leaving 5 bases unmatched. CDR1 and CDR2 from the germline V gene are LNHDA and SQIVND (reference sequence). CDR3 sequence (DNA): TGTGCCAGTAGTATCTTGGGACAGGGGATAGAGACCCAGTACTTC. Translating gives CASSILGQGIETQYF.

This chain uses TRBV7-2 with TRBJ2-5; the D gene is possibly TRBD2 (6 bases). Germline CDR1 reads SGHTA; CDR2 reads FQGNSA. This CDR3 comprises 15 residues. Deletions cut 4 bases from V and 4 bases from J, with 16 bases between. The CDR3 reads CASSSLGGWRETQYF. The CDR3 DNA is TGTGCCAGCAGCTCCCTCGGGGGTTGGAGAGAGACCCAGTACTTC.

Concerning this clone itself: Additional DNA sequences in this sample encode the identical CDR3. The rearrangement joins TRBV30 to TRBJ2-7, with D hard to call. Germline CDR1 reads GTSNPN; CDR2 reads SVGIG (reference sequence). There are 11 residues in the CDR3. The ends were cut back, 3 bases at V and 6 bases at J, with 9 bases in the middle. Here the CDR3 DNA reads TGTGCCTGGAGCTCAGGTGTCGAGCAGTACTTC. Its protein is CAWSSGVEQYF.

The rearrangement uses TRBV9 and TRBJ1-3; D uncertain. V was trimmed by 3 bases and J by 0 bases, leaving 10 bases between them. The CDR3 has 15 amino acids. CDR1 and CDR2 (germline): SGDLS, YYNGEE. The CDR3 bases are TGTGCCAGCAGCGAAACAGCTATCTCTGGAAACACCATATATTTT. It encodes CASSETAISGNTIYF.

The chain carries TRBV27 and TRBJ2-1; no clear D gene. Germline CDR1 reads MNHEY; CDR2 reads SMNVEV (reference sequence). The ends were cut back, 0 bases at V and 0 bases at J, with 9 bases in the middle. The CDR3 covers 16 residues. CDR3 in amino acids: CASSLSPALSYNEQFF. The DNA of the CDR3 is TGTGCCAGCAGTTTATCGCCAGCCCTCTCCTACAATGAGCAGTTCTTC.

The chain links TRBV2 to TRBJ2-3, with 7 bases aligning to TRBD2. This CDR3 is built from 21 residues. From germline, CDR1 is SNHLY and CDR2 FYNNEI. J was trimmed by 6 bases and V by 0 bases; bases with no gene match: 24. Here the CDR3 DNA reads TGTGCCAGCAGTGAAGCGCTTGGGTCAGCCCGAGCGGGGCGTAGGGGCGATACGCAGTATTTT. Amino acids: CASSEALGSARAGRRGDTQYF.

V is TRBV10-3 and J is TRBJ2-7; TRBD1 agrees at 9 bases. J was trimmed by 2 bases and V by 8 bases; bases with no gene match: 19. Germline V lookup: CDR1 ENHRY, CDR2 SYGVKD. This CDR3 is 18 amino acids long. CDR3 DNA sequence: TGTGCCATCTCGAATCCGGGACAGGGACTTTTCTTGACCTACGAGCAGTACTTC. Its translation is CAISNPGQGLFLTYEQYF.

Concerning this clone: Other nucleotide sequences from this sample produce the same CDR3. The chain employs TRBV11-2 and TRBJ2-2, with 10 bases matching TRBD2. This CDR3 is built from 16 residues. Germline values: CDR1 SGHAT, CDR2 FQNNGV. J lost 6 bases, V lost 2 bases, and 6 bases had no gene match. CDR3 DNA sequence: TGTGCCAGCAGCTTAACCCTAGCGGGAGTCCCCGGGGAGCTGTTTTTT. Its protein is CASSLTLAGVPGELFF.